The next 11 T cell receptor beta chains were all read from a single sample in a study of OX40 agonist ivuxolimab in advanced cancers. Assay: immunoSEQ multiplex PCR; the TCRdb copy retains only in-frame clones and omits some. The profile shows 1,000 to 1,500 clones, 76% of them singletons. The sample was taken in a trial of the OX40 agonist ivuxolimab. These receptors were taken from an adult with an advanced solid tumor such as melanoma, head and neck, liver or kidney cancer.

This chain connects TRBV30 to TRBJ1-1; D remains ambiguous. Germline V CDR1 and CDR2: GTSNPN, SVGIG (reference sequence). CDR3 length: 13 amino acids. Trimming took off 0 bases at V and 6 bases at J, with 11 bases between the two ends. The CDR3 DNA reads as TGTGCCTGGAGTGTTAGGGCGAGGGCTGAAGCTTTCTTT. Protein: CAWSVRARAEAFF. The full variable domain, rest sourced from reference TRBV30 and TRBJ1-1, is SQTIHQWPATLVQPVGSPLSLECTVEGTSNPNLYWYRQAAGRGLQLLFYSVGIGQISSEVPQNLSASRPQDRQFILSSKKLLLSDSGFYLCAWSVRARAEAFFGQGTRLTVV.

The J gene is TRBJ2-2, the V gene TRBV11-3; the match to TRBD2 covers 8 bases. Trimming took 5 bases from V and 1 from J; bases not matched to a gene: 6. The germline V gene encodes CDR1 SGHNT and CDR2 YENEEA. The length of the CDR3 is 16 residues. The CDR3 coding sequence is TGTGCCAGCAGCCAAATTAGCGGGAAGAACACCGGGGAGCTGTTTTTT. Its protein is CASSQISGKNTGELFF. Full variable domain (outside the CDR3, taken from reference TRBV11-3 and TRBJ2-2): EAGVVQSPRYKIIEKKQPVAFWCNPISGHNTLYWYLQNLGQGPELLIRYENEEAVDDSQLPKDRFSAERLKGVDSTLKIQPAELGDSAVYLCASSQISGKNTGELFFGEGSRLTVL.

A few counts support this clone. The chain has TRBV19 and TRBJ2-1; no firm D call. V shed 3 bases and J shed 4 bases, with 13 bases lying between them. Per germline, CDR1 LNHDA and CDR2 SQIVND (reference sequence). The CDR3 consists of 15 residues. For the CDR3, the DNA is TGTGCCAGTAGTATGGGATTCCTCCTATACAATGAGCAGTTCTTC. Amino acids: CASSMGFLLYNEQFF.

The rearrangement uses TRBV19 and TRBJ1-2; tentatively, D is TRBD1 (5 bases). Germline V gene sequence: CDR1 LNHDA, CDR2 SQIVND (reference sequence). The CDR3 is 14 residues long. V gave up 3 bases and J gave up 2 bases, with 10 bases separating them. The CDR3 DNA reads as TGTGCCAGTAGTATTGGGAAGGGGAACTATGGCTACACCTTC. Translating it yields CASSIGKGNYGYTF.

This chain connects TRBV28 to TRBJ1-2, with D unresolved. Trimming removed 3 bases at V and 0 bases at J, with 14 bases between. Germline V gives CDR1 MDHEN, CDR2 SYDVKM. The CDR3 has 16 residues. The CDR3 region is CASSFLQVPANYGYTF. CDR3 bases: TGTGCCAGCAGTTTTTTGCAGGTACCAGCTAACTATGGCTACACCTTC.

Only one count was recorded for this clone. The chain links TRBV6-8 to TRBJ1-1, with 11 bases aligning to TRBD1. This CDR3 comprises 17 residues. J was trimmed by 2 bases and V by 4 bases; bases with no gene match: 9. CDR1 is MNHGY and CDR2 is SAAAGT in the germline V gene. The CDR3 is CASSSHWTGGVNTEAFF. The DNA of the CDR3 is TGTGCCAGCAGTTCCCATTGGACAGGGGGCGTAAACACTGAAGCTTTCTTT.

The CDR3: CASSSFLGVTEAFF. CDR3 coding DNA: TGTGCCAGCAGCTCATTCCTGGGGGTCACTGAAGCTTTCTTT. The chain uses TRBV11-3 and TRBJ1-1; D possibly corresponds to TRBD1 (5 bases). Trimming pared 4 bases from V and 4 bases from J, leaving 13 bases between. There are 14 residues in the CDR3. Germline assignment: CDR1 SGHNT and CDR2 YENEEA.

The genes are TRBV19 and TRBJ1-5; perhaps TRBD1 as D (6 bases). The CDR3 is 14 amino acids. The germline V gene has CDR1 LNHDA and CDR2 SQIVND (reference sequence). V was cut by 7 bases and J by 3 bases, with 13 bases left in between. The CDR3 protein is CASNLQGANQPQHF. As DNA, the CDR3 is TGTGCCAGTAACCTACAGGGAGCCAATCAGCCCCAGCATTTT.

This clone came up a few times. The chain carries TRBV7-1 and TRBJ1-4; no firm D call. TRBV7-1 is given ORF status, its function remaining uncertain. This CDR3 has 13 amino acids. The ends were cut back, 3 bases at V and 8 bases at J, with 10 bases in the middle. The CDR3 DNA is TGTGCCAGCAGCTCCCAGGACGGCGAAAAACTGTTTTTT. This sequence encodes CASSSQDGEKLFF.

J is TRBJ1-3 and V is TRBV7-7; TRBD1 is a possible D gene (5 bases). The germline V gene encodes CDR1 SSHAT and CDR2 FNYEAQ (reference sequence). This CDR3 region has 15 residues. The germline V and J ends were trimmed by 5 bases and 0 bases, with 11 bases remaining between them. The CDR3 region has the DNA TGTGCCAGCAGCCCAGTGGGGACCTCTGGAAACACCATATATTTT. Protein sequence: CASSPVGTSGNTIYF.

The chain uses TRBV11-3 and TRBJ1-5; D gene ambiguous. Germline loops: CDR1 SGHNT, CDR2 YENEEA. CDR3 size: 16 residues. Trimming removed 5 bases from V and 0 bases from J, with 14 bases in between. The CDR3 nucleotides are TGTGCCAGCAGCCCTCTCCTAGGGAATAGCAATCAGCCCCAGCATTTT. This codes for CASSPLLGNSNQPQHF.